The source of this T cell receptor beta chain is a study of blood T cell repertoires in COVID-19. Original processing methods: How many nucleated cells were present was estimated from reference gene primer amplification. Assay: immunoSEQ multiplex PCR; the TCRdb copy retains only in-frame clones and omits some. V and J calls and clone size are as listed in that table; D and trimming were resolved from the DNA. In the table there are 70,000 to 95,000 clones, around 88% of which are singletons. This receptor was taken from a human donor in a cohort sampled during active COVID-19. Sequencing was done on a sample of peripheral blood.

For the CDR3, the DNA is TGTGCCAGCAGCCCTACAGGGGGCTACACTGAAGCTTTCTTT. Translated, it gives CASSPTGGYTEAFF. This chain joins TRBV27 and TRBJ1-1; 9 positions match TRBD1. Trimming took 6 bases from V and 3 from J; bases not matched to a gene: 5. Germline-derived CDR1 and CDR2 are MNHEY and SMNVEV (reference sequence). This CDR3 has 14 residues.